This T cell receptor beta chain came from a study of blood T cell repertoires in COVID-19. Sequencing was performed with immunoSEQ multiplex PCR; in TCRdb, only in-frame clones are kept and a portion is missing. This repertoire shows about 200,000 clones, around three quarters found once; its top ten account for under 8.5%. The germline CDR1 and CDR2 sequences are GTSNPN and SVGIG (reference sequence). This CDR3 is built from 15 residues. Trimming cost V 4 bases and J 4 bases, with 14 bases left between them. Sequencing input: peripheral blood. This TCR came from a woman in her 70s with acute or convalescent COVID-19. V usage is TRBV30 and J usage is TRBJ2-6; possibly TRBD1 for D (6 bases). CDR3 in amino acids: CAWTPGQTGANVLTF. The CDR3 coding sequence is TGTGCCTGGACCCCGGGACAAACCGGGGCCAACGTCCTGACTTTC.